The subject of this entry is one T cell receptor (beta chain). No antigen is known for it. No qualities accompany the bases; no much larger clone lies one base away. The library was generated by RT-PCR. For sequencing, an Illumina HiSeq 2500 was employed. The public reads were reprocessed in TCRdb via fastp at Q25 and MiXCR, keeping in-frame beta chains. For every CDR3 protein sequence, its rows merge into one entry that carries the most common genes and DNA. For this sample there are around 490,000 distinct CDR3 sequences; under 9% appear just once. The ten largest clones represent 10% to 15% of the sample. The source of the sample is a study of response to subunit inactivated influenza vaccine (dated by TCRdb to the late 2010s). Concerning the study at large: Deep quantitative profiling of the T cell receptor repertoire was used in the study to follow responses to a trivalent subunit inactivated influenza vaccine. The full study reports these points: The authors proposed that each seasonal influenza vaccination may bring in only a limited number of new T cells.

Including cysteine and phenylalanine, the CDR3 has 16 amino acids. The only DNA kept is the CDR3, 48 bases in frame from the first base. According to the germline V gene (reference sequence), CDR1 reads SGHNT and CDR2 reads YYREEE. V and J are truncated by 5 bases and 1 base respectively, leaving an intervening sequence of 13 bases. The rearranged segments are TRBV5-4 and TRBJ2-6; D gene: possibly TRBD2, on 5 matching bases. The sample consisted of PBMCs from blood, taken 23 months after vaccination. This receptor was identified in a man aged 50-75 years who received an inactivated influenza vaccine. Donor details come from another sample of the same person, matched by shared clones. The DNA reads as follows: TGTGCCAGCAGAACCGGGAAGGTTTCTGGGGCCAACGTCCTGACTTTC. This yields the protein CASRTGKVSGANVLTF.